The 6 T cell receptor beta chains below come from one sample, sequenced in a study of blood T cell repertoires in COVID-19. Assay: immunoSEQ multiplex PCR; the TCRdb copy retains only in-frame clones and omits some. The sample has around 44,000 clones, about four fifths seen once. The sample was peripheral blood. The source is a man aged 35 to 55 with active or convalescent COVID-19.

The J gene is TRBJ1-1, the V gene TRBV18, with TRBD1 as a possible D gene (6 bases). V lost 10 bases to trimming and J lost 2 bases, with 20 bases between them. The CDR3 loop spans 15 amino acids. Germline V gene lookup returns CDR1 KGHSH and CDR2 LQKENI. The CDR3 is CATLGKRGGNTEAFF. DNA for the CDR3: TGTGCCACCTTAGGCAAGCGGGGGGGCAACACTGAAGCTTTCTTT.

J is TRBJ1-4 and V is TRBV30, with D uncertain. Germline CDR1 is GTSNPN and CDR2 is SVGIG (reference sequence). Trimming removed 2 bases at V and 10 bases at J, with 8 bases between. This CDR3 comprises 11 residues. The CDR3 region is CAWSSVGKLFF. The CDR3 nucleotides read TGTGCCTGGAGTTCAGTTGGAAAACTGTTTTTT.

This sequence joins TRBV27 and TRBJ2-1; TRBD2 matches at 7 bases. The V gene's germline CDR1 is MNHEY and CDR2 SMNVEV (reference sequence). The junction had 9 bases not matched to a gene; V was cut back by 6 bases and J by 10 bases. The CDR3 spans 13 residues. The CDR3, as DNA: TGTGCCAGCAGATCCCCTTTGCGGGGGGAGCAGTTCTTC. It encodes CASRSPLRGEQFF.

This chain links TRBV27 with TRBJ2-2; 8 positions agree with TRBD2. The CDR3 runs 16 residues. J lost 7 bases, V lost 0 bases, and 7 bases had no gene match. Germline V gene sequence: CDR1 MNHEY, CDR2 SMNVEV (reference sequence). The DNA for the CDR3 is TGTGCCAGCAGTTTATCCGGGGGTAGCGGGGTCGGGGAGCTGTTTTTT. It yields the protein CASSLSGGSGVGELFF.

The genes are TRBV5-4 and TRBJ2-5; maybe TRBD2 (7 bases). CDR3 length equals 15 residues. Germline V lookup: CDR1 SGHNT, CDR2 YYREEE (reference sequence). Trimming stripped 7 bases from V and 5 bases from J, with 21 bases between. The CDR3, as DNA: TGTGCCAGCGGGGGGGCGGGACCAGGTGGTGAGACCCAGTACTTC. Amino acid sequence: CASGGAGPGGETQYF.

This rearrangement joins TRBV6-1 to TRBJ2-7, with TRBD2 identical over 14 bases. CDR1 and CDR2 from the germline V gene are MNHNS and SASEGT. The CDR3 runs 18 residues. Trimming cost V 4 bases and J 4 bases; bases outside gene matches: 12. Written as DNA, the CDR3 is TGTGCCAGCAGTGTTGCCCCGGGACTAGCGGGAGTGGCTTACGAGCAGTACTTC. Amino acids: CASSVAPGLAGVAYEQYF.